The TCR beta chain under discussion was sequenced for a study of glioma-infiltrating T cells after dendritic cell vaccination. This clone was picked up a small number of times. Profiling relied on immunoSEQ multiplex PCR, and the TCRdb table lists in-frame clones only, not all of them. The sample comprises tens of thousands of clones, more than 75% of which are singletons, and 9.2% rests with the top ten. The V end lost 1 base, the J end lost 0 bases, and 7 bases lay between the germline ends. The V gene's germline CDR1 is SEHNR and CDR2 FQNEAQ (reference sequence). The CDR3 has 15 residues. The receptor was derived from a human donor with glioblastoma. The material was blood, obtained before dendritic cell vaccination. The chain joins TRBV7-9 to TRBJ1-3, with TRBD1 as a possible D gene (6 bases). CDR3 residues: CASSLGGHSGNTIYF. CDR3 in DNA: TGTGCCAGCAGCTTAGGGGGACACTCTGGAAACACCATATATTTT.